This TCR beta chain derives from a study of shared clonotypes between healthy human individuals. Whole-study results and caveats: Sequencing depth was predicted to influence how clonotypes are shared among donors. Naive CD4 clonotypes overlapped across a handful of donors at roughly 5%.

Each sorted subset replicate got 200 ng genomic DNA, around 29,000 genomes. Clones were read by immunoSEQ multiplex PCR, and TCRdb kept only the in-frame ones, dropping some. Of about 1 million clones listed, around 78% are singletons. The authors divided CD4+ cells into CD45RA+ naive and CD45RA-negative memory subsets. About this clone itself: Its antigen remains unknown.

In germline, CDR1 is MNHNS, CDR2 SASEGT. The V end lost 3 bases, the J end lost 1 base, and 16 bases lay between the germline ends. The CDR3 runs 16 residues. Sequencing was done on a sample of memory CD4+ T cells from PBMCs. Subset specified: CD45RA-negative fraction. This chain links TRBV6-1 with TRBJ2-7; D not resolved. This TCR was recovered from a man aged 18 to 30 in good health. Some clones in this sample may be carry-over from other donors' samples. Here the CDR3 reads CASSDGRLEASYEQYF. CDR3 DNA sequence: TGTGCCAGCAGTGACGGGCGGTTAGAGGCGTCCTACGAGCAGTACTTC.